Listed here is a single T cell receptor (beta chain). The protocol was immunoSEQ multiplex PCR, while the TCRdb copy is restricted to in-frame clones and leaves out a portion. The table records more than 50,000 clones, 60% to 75% of them present only once. The sample originates from a study of blood T cell repertoires in COVID-19. Per the germline V gene, CDR1 is MNHEY and CDR2 is SVGEGT. The CDR3 is 15 residues long. The V and J ends lost 3 bases and 4 bases, in that order; junction bases with no gene match: 6. The sequence was obtained from a woman of 80 years or more with acute or convalescent COVID-19. The chain links TRBV6-2 or TRBV6-3 to TRBJ1-2; 9 nucleotides match TRBD1. Specimen: peripheral blood. CDR3 sequence reads: CASSYGTGSGYGYTF. The CDR3 bases are TGTGCCAGCAGTTATGGGACAGGGAGCGGCTATGGCTACACCTTC.